This TCR beta chain was captured in a study of cytomegalovirus exposure and HLA in healthy donors (dated by TCRdb to the late 2010s). With regard to the full study: An earlier analysis of around 600 of the donors reported 250 to 300 Gb of sequence data and 100 million to 140 million unique TCR beta sequences from around 200 million T cells. Roughly 300 gigabases of sequencing data and 75 million to 85 million unique TCR sequences made up an early release that covered about 640 HLA-typed donors. The genetic ancestry cluster associated with self-reported Caucasian donors included around four fifths of the 398 genotyped donors. The study was designed to test whether signatures of past pathogen exposure could be identified by cataloging public T cell receptors. The study profiled the T cell repertoires of hundreds of subjects by immunosequencing and related them to cytomegalovirus serostatus. Besides the first cohort of some 670 subjects, a separate validation cohort made up of 95 to 150 different subjects was used. The study combined high-throughput TCR immunosequencing, statistical association of individual TCRs with disease status, and machine learning to predict cytomegalovirus infection status. To study patterns of TCR occurrence, a later analysis re-analyzed previously published TCR beta repertoires from 600 to 750 donors and added high-resolution HLA genotyping. The later analysis used no new phenotypic data to find candidate immune exposures, relying instead on TCR beta sequences and their occurrence across donors. An earlier analysis of some 500 of the donors applied high-throughput TCR beta sequencing to assess whether each TCR beta V gene segment acted as functional or pseudogenic. Donor age, sex, ethnicity and CMV serostatus were compiled together with the repertoire data. In a later genetic analysis, genome-wide SNP genotypes for about three fifths of the 666 donors were used, and that subset was treated as a discovery cohort. Every repertoire in the discovery cohort had been generated on one and the same sequencing platform. HLA typing covered class I and class II loci at four-digit resolution. Typing coverage varied by locus: roughly 629-630 donors for A, B, C, DRB1 and DQB1; more than 500 for DQA1; around 570 for DPA1; more than 450 for DPB1. Five DR-DQ haplotypes were handled as single units for association and clustering, since linkage in the cohort was strong. Across 398 genotyped donors of the cohort, an average of approximately 200,000 unique TCR beta nucleotide sequences per donor were sequenced, and roughly a sixth of those sequences were non-productive.

Per the germline V gene, MGHRA is the CDR1 and YSYEKL is the CDR2. Taken from cysteine to phenylalanine, the CDR3 has 18 residues. Here the CDR3 DNA is all that survives: 54 bases in frame from base 1. Germline trimming amounts to 0 bases on V and 9 bases on J, with 17 as the count of junction bases outside the gene matches. In total, over 600 healthy bone marrow donors made up the cohort. At the time of sampling, all cohort members were nominally healthy, though unrecorded immune exposures were likely present. The donor tested CMV seronegative, placing the donor among the 350 to 400 seronegative members of the cohort. Every donor gave a peripheral blood sample, and the peripheral blood mononuclear cells from that sample were used for TCR beta sequencing. Genomic DNA was extracted from the blood cell samples with the Qiagen DNeasy Blood Extraction Kit. Library construction relied on the immunoSEQ multiplex PCR assay. For the multiplex PCR, a mixture combining 60 forward primers for TCR Vbeta segments and 13 reverse primers for TCR Jbeta segments was used. Amplification of the CDR3 region of rearranged TCR beta genes was performed with a multiplex PCR assay on genomic DNA. The amplified TCR beta libraries were sequenced on the Illumina HiSeq System as 87-base-pair reads. The source study handled its data this way. Across the roughly 700 repertoires, a later analysis counted about 81 million unique TCR beta chains, roughly 11 million of which were shared by at least two donors. To remove PCR and sequencing errors, raw reads were error-corrected and collapsed into unique sequences using a nearest-neighbor algorithm that merged closely related sequences. V, D and J gene segments were assigned by aligning CDR3 sequences to IMGT reference sequences. For a sequence to be retained, at least a six-nucleotide match to both a V gene segment and a J gene segment was required. A rearrangement counted as productive if the CDR3 had no stop codons and remained in frame with V and J, and every other rearrangement counted as non-productive. CDR3 was defined by IMGT convention, running from the second conserved V-encoded cysteine to the conserved J-encoded phenylalanine. Sequences without an unambiguous match to a single V gene segment were excluded from the earlier analysis of about 600 of the donors. An earlier analysis of over 450 of the donors classified V segments as functional when productive rearrangements were above 56.7% and as segregating when the standard deviation between donors was above 5%. To diagnose cytomegalovirus status from the catalog of TCR beta chain sequences, a statistical classification framework was built. In a later analysis, TCR nucleotide sequences were compared against IMGT/GENE-DB human TR gene sequences so that V and J genes could be assigned. Using the TCRdist pipeline, a later analysis assigned CDR3 sequences along with most-parsimonious VDJ recombination scenarios. In a later analysis, each TCR beta chain was defined by its CDR3 amino acid sequence together with its V-gene family, and reads without a unique V-gene family were excluded. To address suspected cross-contamination and a sequencing artifact, a later analysis removed around 600 highly shared, low-generation-probability nucleotide sequences. For each public chain, a later analysis derived a clonal expansion index from normalized ranks of inferred template counts within each repertoire. In a later analysis, generation probabilities were computed using a VDJ recombination model fitted to out-of-frame rearrangements, and the results were checked against IGoR. A later analysis scored TCR-TCR, TCR-HLA and TCR-CMV co-occurrence with hypergeometric tests, applying a repertoire-size bias correction to TCR pairs. In a later analysis, false discovery rates were estimated by permuting HLA or CMV assignments 20 times. In a later analysis, co-occurring TCRs were grouped using DBSCAN, and TCRdist sequence similarity was added for clustering within HLA-allele-positive subsets. Repertoires with fewer than 30,000 or more than 120,000 public chains, plus five repertoires with anomalous nucleotide sharing, were excluded from co-occurrence clustering. What TCRdb holds here is the immuneACCESS table cut down to in-frame rearrangements. Part of the clones is not present; checked against another copy, under half of the missing clones reflect an unresolved V gene, and the others are unexplained. Clone size and V and J calls were adopted from that table, with D and trimming inferred from the DNA. The sample records roughly 230,000 clones, 80% to 95% of which are singletons. In total, the top ten clones hold roughly 1.6% of the sample.

This clone was found a few times. Its cognate antigen has yet to be identified. No base qualities exist here, and no much larger clone lies one base off it. Results the study describes overall, beyond this receptor: Immune exposure information for the cohort was limited to CMV serostatus. Some IMGT-functional V segments, including TRBV6-2 and TRBV6-3, could not be told apart with the 87-base-pair reads, so those segments were excluded. An association between a missense DCLRE1C variant and V-gene and J-gene trimming of TCR beta chains was found in a later genetic analysis and replicated in an independent cohort. Several of the top co-occurrence clusters appeared to be linked to parvovirus B19, influenza, CMV and Epstein-Barr virus, according to a later analysis. The earlier analysis of almost 600 of the donors excluded 15 to 20 rarely observed V segments, including chromosome 9 orphons, because counts were too low. In vitro tests confirmed that a few of the cytomegalovirus-associated TCR beta chains recognize cytomegalovirus antigens. A further reported finding was that TCR beta sequences accurately predicted the HLA-A and HLA-B alleles for most subjects in the first cohort. A later genetic analysis reported fewer N-insertions in productive TCRs among donors in an Asian-associated ancestry cluster than the 666-donor mean. Linkage disequilibrium might explain the correlated functional status among segregating V segments, but an unknown experimental factor could not be ruled out. At a false discovery rate of 0.05, a later analysis linked approximately 18,000 TCR beta sequences to specific HLA alleles. When HLA alleles, especially DR and DQ, strongly co-occurred, TCR associations were difficult to assign to individual alleles. According to a later analysis, most CMV-associated TCR beta chains appeared to be HLA-restricted, and the HLA associations seemed to be driven largely by CMV exposure. In a later analysis, the rate of TCR association differed among HLA loci, with DRB1 alleles having the most associated TCRs and HLA-C alleles having the fewest. Most TCR sequences were observed very rarely across donors, whereas some public TCRs were present in many individuals. The cohort was sequenced for TCR beta chains only, and without alpha or paired-chain data the features that could be detected were limited. In both the original and validation cohorts, the classifier was reported to diagnose cytomegalovirus status with high specificity and sensitivity. The authors suggested that the approach could potentially be generalized to other disease states and immunological phenotypes. Broadly in line with IMGT annotations, most TCR beta V segments showed up in productive rearrangements about 87% or about 30% of the time in an earlier analysis of approximately 600 of the donors. The presence/absence analyses assumed that sequencing depth was roughly uniform across donors, and that assumption may not be true. Because HLA typing was missing for some donors at each locus, association tests included only the typed subset. A cluster of highly shared sequence variants was judged likely to represent a technical artifact of the sequencing pipeline. The study listed 150 to 200 TCR beta chains as associated with cytomegalovirus. Compared with equally common non-associated chains, HLA-associated TCR beta chains in a later analysis were more clonally expanded and had lower generation probabilities.

The specimen was PBMCs. The TCR sequence derives from a girl aged 2 to 10 in good health and CMV-seronegative. Recombination joined TRBV4-1 with TRBJ1-2, and 9 junction bases match TRBD1. The sequenced DNA is TGCGCCAGCAGCCAAGAGGGGACAGGGAATTCCGGATCTGATCGCTACACCTTC. Its amino acids are CASSQEGTGNSGSDRYTF.